This is a list of T cell receptor beta chains from one sample in a study of shared clonotypes between healthy human individuals. Profiled with immunoSEQ multiplex PCR; TCRdb holds only in-frame clones, not every one. The sample lists 800,000 to 950,000 clones, about 97% occurring once. Sequenced: naive CD8+ T cells sorted from blood. Every receptor here comes from a man aged 30-40 years in good health. Both conserved end residues are trimmed from each CDR3. Clone size appears in some rows only: once, few, many, or a class for an expanded clone.

J gene	V gene	clone size	CDR3 protein
TRBJ2-7	TRBV27	once	ASSLYLLGGTYYEQY
TRBJ2-2	TRBV4-1	-	ASSQIQGAGELF
TRBJ2-3	TRBV7-2	-	ASSLETDTQY
TRBJ1-4	TRBV7-8	-	ASSRDNSEKLF
TRBJ2-7	TRBV5-1	-	ASSPSSTGTYEQY
TRBJ2-2	TRBV7-9	-	ASSLALELRGELF
TRBJ1-1	TRBV5-4	-	ASSWGTGHTEAF
TRBJ2-1	TRBV27	-	ASSSQGVGSYNEQF
TRBJ2-7	TRBV7-9	-	ASSFLAYEQY
TRBJ2-3	TRBV4-1	-	ASGQGGLGTPDTQY
TRBJ1-1	TRBV15	-	ATSRDGGIGTEAF
TRBJ2-1	TRBV9	-	ASSVGGGGTYNEQF
TRBJ2-2	TRBV5-5	-	ASSFGQVLDTGELF
TRBJ2-2	TRBV27	-	ASSFQSGTGELF
TRBJ1-1	TRBV7-9	few	ASSLESEAF
TRBJ2-5	TRBV4-1	-	ASSQDRVTQY
TRBJ1-2	TRBV7-9	-	ASSTSRRPEGDGYT
TRBJ1-1	TRBV27	-	ASTRAGTGLPEAF
TRBJ1-3	TRBV5-1	-	ASSLSWGSGNTIY
TRBJ2-1	TRBV29-1	-	SVVLAEGLTYNEQF
TRBJ1-1	TRBV19	-	ASRFRSGQAENTEAF
TRBJ2-5	TRBV6-1	-	ASSEPRNGETQY
TRBJ1-4	TRBV7-9	once	ASSLGLKLF
TRBJ2-1	TRBV27	-	ASSYREYNEQF
TRBJ1-1	TRBV4-1	once	ASSQGEAF
TRBJ1-1	TRBV27	-	ASSQGRSTEAF
TRBJ2-3	TRBV30	-	AWTYSGRTDTQY
TRBJ2-3	TRBV9	-	ASSVDPANTDTQY
TRBJ2-2	TRBV27	-	ASSLGIMGTGELF
TRBJ1-2	TRBV7-2	-	ASSITDYGYT
TRBJ2-7	TRBV7-8	-	ASSPPSGSFNEQY
TRBJ1-5	TRBV7-2	-	ASSLLAVNQPQH
TRBJ1-1	TRBV27	-	ASSPRVWGTEAF
TRBJ2-7	TRBV7-9	-	ASSLNSGYEQY
TRBJ2-1	TRBV27	-	ASSLLGGAGGPNEQF